What follows are 25 T cell receptor beta chains derived from one specimen sequenced in a study of beta chain features in type 1 diabetes (dated by TCRdb to between 2017 and 2018). The library was prepared using the immunoSEQ multiplex PCR assay. The High Capacity cDNA Reverse Transcription Kit was used to reverse transcribe all of the isolated RNA, meaning that expressed TCRB transcripts were what got sequenced. Here the immuneACCESS table is served through TCRdb, limited to in-frame sequences with V and J called. Missing clones are a known gap in these copies; in checked studies unresolved V genes cover under half, and the rest lacks a known reason. The sample includes some 900,000 clones, with around a sixth observed a single time. The ten largest account for about 0.02% of the sample. The specimen sequenced was naive CD4+ T cells from blood. According to the study, the label for this sample's cell subset or site signals: true naive CD4+ T cells. These receptors all stem from a woman between 18 and 29 years old in good health.

With regard to this clone: This sample also contains other DNA sequences that code for the same CDR3. The J gene is TRBJ1-5, the V gene TRBV7-2, with D hard to call. This CDR3 comprises 13 residues. Germline V CDR1 and CDR2: SGHTA, FQGNSA. Trimming took 1 base from V and 6 from J, leaving 7 bases between them. Written as DNA, the CDR3 is TGTGCCAGCAGCTTAGGGGCAAGTCAGCCCCAGCATTTT. Its protein product is CASSLGASQPQHF. Based on the CDR3 plus reference TRBV7-2 and TRBJ1-5, the full variable domain is GAGVSQSPSNKVTEKGKDVELRCDPISGHTALYWYRQSLGQGLEFLIYFQGNSAPDKSGLPSDRFSAERTGGSVSTLTIQRTQQEDSAVYLCASSLGASQPQHFGDGTRLSIL.

This clone was seen more than once but under ten times. The J gene is TRBJ2-1, the V gene TRBV25-1, with TRBD1 matching over 9 bases. This CDR3 is built from 15 residues. Germline lookup yields CDR1 MGHDK and CDR2 SYGVNS. V dropped 1 base and J dropped 8; count of bases not matched to a gene: 6. CDR3 in amino acids: CASSEFGTGFDEQFF. CDR3 in DNA: TGTGCCAGCAGTGAATTCGGGACAGGGTTCGATGAGCAGTTCTTC.

This chain joins TRBV5-6 and TRBJ2-5; 10 nucleotides agree with TRBD2. This CDR3 has 19 amino acids. Germline values: CDR1 SGHDT, CDR2 YYEEEE. Trimming cost V 0 bases and J 7 bases; bases outside gene matches: 18. This CDR3 is CASSLAIPSGRGTGGTQYF. The DNA for the CDR3 is TGTGCCAGCAGCTTGGCAATTCCTAGCGGGAGAGGAACCGGGGGGACCCAGTACTTC.

V gene TRBV5-4 combines with J gene TRBJ2-5; the D is unclear. The V and J ends lost 1 base and 5 bases respectively, with 9 bases between them. This CDR3 is built from 13 residues. In germline, CDR1 is SGHNT, CDR2 YYREEE (reference sequence). The CDR3 here is CASSLPQLETQYF. The CDR3 coding sequence is TGTGCCAGCAGCTTGCCCCAGTTGGAGACCCAGTACTTC. Variable domain in full (rest from reference TRBV5-4 and TRBJ2-5): ETGVTQSPTHLIKTRGQQVTLRCSSQSGHNTVSWYQQALGQGPQFIFQYYREEENGRGNFPPRFSGLQFPNYSSELNVNALELDDSALYLCASSLPQLETQYFGPGTRLLVL.

This clone showed up just a few times. The chain employs TRBV19 and TRBJ1-2; TRBD1 is a possible D gene (6 bases). This CDR3 contains 14 residues. The V end lost 7 bases, the J end lost 4 bases, and 16 bases lay between the germline ends. Germline V CDR1 and CDR2: LNHDA, SQIVND (reference sequence). Here the CDR3 reads CASTGQLAGYGYTF. The CDR3 nucleotides read TGTGCCAGTACCGGACAGCTAGCCGGCTATGGCTACACCTTC.

V is TRBV18 and J is TRBJ2-7; possible D gene TRBD1, 6 bases. This CDR3 is built from 16 residues. The V gene lost 3 bases and the J gene lost 0 bases, with 15 bases spanning the gap. From germline, CDR1 is KGHSH and CDR2 LQKENI. The CDR3: CASSPTGPVYSYEQYF. The CDR3 region has the DNA TGTGCCAGCTCACCCACAGGGCCGGTCTACTCCTACGAGCAGTACTTC.

The chain links TRBV4-3 to TRBJ2-1, with D uncertain. The V gene lost 1 base and the J gene lost 3 bases, with 7 bases spanning the gap. Germline V gene lookup returns CDR1 LGHNA and CDR2 YSLEER. The CDR3 covers 14 residues. CDR3 sequence (DNA): TGCGCCAGCAGCCAAGTACACGGCTACAATGAGCAGTTCTTC. Protein product: CASSQVHGYNEQFF.

The sample holds a few counts of this clone. The rearrangement joins TRBV28 to TRBJ1-1; 11 bases match TRBD1. Trimming took 5 bases from V and 6 from J; bases not matched to a gene: 11. Germline V gene sequence: CDR1 MDHEN, CDR2 SYDVKM. The CDR3 is 16 residues long. CDR3 region: CASSPSGQGVAAEAFF. The CDR3 bases are TGTGCCAGCAGTCCCTCGGGACAGGGGGTCGCGGCTGAAGCTTTCTTT.

CDR3 in amino acids: CASSKSGYPTDTQYF. CDR3 nucleotide sequence: TGTGCCAGTTCTAAATCGGGGTACCCCACAGATACGCAGTATTTT. The rearrangement joins TRBV7-6 to TRBJ2-3, with D possibly matching TRBD2 (5 bases). The germline V gene has CDR1 SGHVS and CDR2 FNYEAQ. Trimming pared 9 bases from V and 2 bases from J, leaving 18 bases between. CDR3 size: 15 residues.

This clone was seen more than once but under ten times. This chain uses TRBV9 with TRBJ2-6; D call uncertain. The ends were cut back, 7 bases at V and 0 bases at J, with 14 bases in the middle. Looked up from germline, CDR1 is SGDLS and CDR2 is YYNGEE. The CDR3 extends over 16 amino acids. CDR3 DNA: TGTGCCAGCCTGCCAGGCCCCAGCTCTGGGGCCAACGTCCTGACTTTC. The encoded protein is CASLPGPSSGANVLTF. The variable domain in full, completed from reference TRBV9 and TRBJ2-6, reads DSGVTQTPKHLITATGQRVTLRCSPRSGDLSVYWYQQSLDQGLQFLIQYYNGEERAKGNILERFSAQQFPDLHSELNLSSLELGDSALYFCASLPGPSSGANVLTFGAGSRLTVL.

This clone showed up just a few times. Distinct nucleotide sequences in the sample also encode this CDR3. The rearrangement links TRBV9 to TRBJ2-1, with 7 nucleotides matching TRBD2. Germline loops: CDR1 SGDLS, CDR2 YYNGEE. V trimming: 0 bases; J trimming: 0 bases; junction bases outside the gene matches: 3. This CDR3 contains 16 residues. The CDR3 sequence: CASSVGGGSSYNEQFF. CDR3 nucleotide sequence: TGTGCCAGCAGCGTAGGGGGCGGGAGCTCCTACAATGAGCAGTTCTTC.

This clone was seen a handful of times. Other nucleotide sequences in the sample specify the same CDR3. The rearrangement joins TRBV28 to TRBJ2-4, with D possibly being TRBD2 (5 bases). CDR1 MDHEN and CDR2 SYDVKM come from the germline V gene. CDR3 length: 13 residues. Trimming pared 6 bases from V and 0 bases from J, leaving 6 bases between. The CDR3 loop reads CASRGVAKNIQYF. The DNA of the CDR3 is TGTGCCAGCAGGGGAGTAGCCAAAAACATTCAGTACTTC.

The chain is built from TRBV18 and TRBJ1-1; no definite D call. The CDR3 runs to 13 residues. Germline-derived CDR1 and CDR2 are KGHSH and LQKENI. V was trimmed by 10 bases and J by 6 bases, leaving 18 bases between them. CDR3 DNA: TGTGCCACCCGCGCCCGAGTGGGCGCTGAAGCTTTCTTT. Encoded protein: CATRARVGAEAFF. The complete variable domain, with remaining parts taken from reference TRBV18 and TRBJ1-1, reads NAGVMQNPRHLVRRRGQEARLRCSPMKGHSHVYWYRQLPEEGLKFMVYLQKENIIDESGMPKERFSAEFPKEGPSILRIQQVVRGDSAAYFCATRARVGAEAFFGQGTRLTVV.

Turning to this clone: Other DNA sequences within the sample encode an identical CDR3. The rearrangement links TRBV2 to TRBJ2-3, with D hard to call. This CDR3 contains 13 residues. The germline CDR1 and CDR2 sequences are SNHLY and FYNNEI. Trimming removed 0 bases at V and 5 bases at J, with 6 bases between. The CDR3 loop reads CASSEALEDTQYF. CDR3 DNA sequence: TGTGCCAGCAGTGAAGCTTTGGAAGATACGCAGTATTTT. The variable domain in full, with the rest retrieved from reference TRBV2 and TRBJ2-3, is EPEVTQTPSHQVTQMGQEVILRCVPISNHLYFYWYRQILGQKVEFLVSFYNNEISEKSEIFDDQFSVERPDGSNFTLKIRSTKLEDSAMYFCASSEALEDTQYFGPGTRLTVL.

The chain carries TRBV19 and TRBJ2-7; TRBD2 matches at 8 bases. CDR3 length: 14 residues. Germline CDR1 and CDR2: LNHDA and SQIVND (reference sequence). V was clipped by 3 bases and J by 4 bases; unmatched bases: 5. CDR3 coding DNA: TGTGCCAGTAGTATTCGGGAGGGCCCGTACGAGCAGTACTTC. Its protein product is CASSIREGPYEQYF. The whole variable domain, remainder taken from reference TRBV19 and TRBJ2-7, is DGGITQSPKYLFRKEGQNVTLSCEQNLNHDAMYWYRQDPGQGLRLIYYSQIVNDFQKGDIAEGYSVSREKKESFPLTVTSAQKNPTAFYLCASSIREGPYEQYFGPGTRLTVT.

This clone was seen only a few times. This chain uses TRBV7-9 with TRBJ1-1; D remains unclear. The CDR3 contains 13 residues. Trimming took off 1 base at V and 4 bases at J, with 7 bases between the two ends. CDR1 and CDR2 (germline): SEHNR, FQNEAQ (reference sequence). CDR3 DNA sequence: TGTGCCAGCAGCTTAGTTCATGGCACTGAAGCTTTCTTT. Translated: CASSLVHGTEAFF.

This chain uses TRBV19 with TRBJ1-5, with TRBD1 matching over 10 bases. Germline V gives CDR1 LNHDA, CDR2 SQIVND (reference sequence). Unmatched junction bases numbered 6, after V lost 6 bases and J lost 4 bases. The CDR3 totals 15 residues. In DNA, the CDR3 is TGTGCCAGTAGGGGACAGGGGTTAGCAAATCAGCCCCAGCATTTT. It translates to CASRGQGLANQPQHF.

This sequence joins TRBV18 and TRBJ2-1; unclear D gene. CDR3 length: 14 amino acids. The germline V gene has CDR1 KGHSH and CDR2 LQKENI. Trimming left V 2 bases short and J 5 bases short, with 10 bases between. The CDR3, as DNA: TGTGCCAGCTCACCAGGGGTTTGGGACAATGAGCAGTTCTTC. It is translated as CASSPGVWDNEQFF.

The table lists this clone with a few counts. The rearrangement links TRBV7-2 to TRBJ2-1; D is ambiguous. V shed 7 bases and J shed 10 bases, with 20 bases lying between them. The length of the CDR3 is 14 residues. Germline lookup yields CDR1 SGHTA and CDR2 FQGNSA. The CDR3, as DNA: TGTGCCAGCAACAATAGAGGCGGAAGACCCGAGCAGTTCTTC. Translating gives CASNNRGGRPEQFF.

This clone is a singleton in its sample. The rearrangement joins TRBV27 to TRBJ1-2; possibly TRBD1 for D (5 bases). CDR1 MNHEY and CDR2 SMNVEV come from the germline V gene (reference sequence). This CDR3 region has 15 residues. Trimming stripped 2 bases from V and 0 bases from J, with 10 bases between. DNA of the CDR3: TGTGCCAGCAGTTTAGGGCAGGGACCTAACTATGGCTACACCTTC. Translation: CASSLGQGPNYGYTF.

The chain uses TRBV20-1 and TRBJ1-1; a possible D gene is TRBD1 (6 bases). CDR1 is DFQATT and CDR2 is SNEGSKA in the germline V gene (reference sequence). CDR3 length: 8 residues. CDR3 protein: CKAQGAFF. The DNA for the CDR3 is TGCAAAGCCCAGGGGGCTTTCTTT.

A few counts support this clone. The CDR3 protein is CASKAGGNYEQFF. The CDR3 bases are TGTGCCAGCAAAGCAGGGGGAAACTATGAGCAGTTCTTC. The chain joins TRBV6-1 to TRBJ2-1, with 7 bases fitting TRBD1. The CDR3 loop spans 13 amino acids. V was pared by 7 bases and J by 8 bases, with 8 bases of the junction left unmatched. Germline V gene lookup returns CDR1 MNHNS and CDR2 SASEGT.

The table lists this clone with a few counts. The CDR3 protein is CASSLTGLAGGSGETQYF. In DNA, the CDR3 is TGTGCCAGCAGCTTAACCGGACTAGCGGGAGGCTCAGGGGAGACCCAGTACTTC. The chain joins TRBV7-8 to TRBJ2-5; 14 bases are a match to TRBD2. Germline V gene lookup returns CDR1 SGHVS and CDR2 FQNEAQ. This CDR3 has 18 residues. The V segment lost 2 bases and the J segment 5 bases; nucleotides outside the gene matches: 10.

There are a few counts of this clone. The J gene is TRBJ2-7, the V gene TRBV18; perhaps TRBD2 as D (5 bases). Germline V CDR1 and CDR2: KGHSH, LQKENI. The CDR3 loop spans 15 amino acids. V lost 3 bases and J 0 bases, leaving 12 bases between the germline ends. This CDR3 is CASSPAGPDSYEQYF. In nucleotides, the CDR3 is TGTGCCAGCTCACCGGCGGGTCCCGACTCCTACGAGCAGTACTTC.

This chain connects TRBV6-6 to TRBJ2-5; D is unclear. Trimming pared 4 bases from V and 1 base from J, leaving 7 bases between. This CDR3 comprises 13 residues. CDR1 is MNHNY and CDR2 is SVGAGI in the germline V gene (reference sequence). Here the CDR3 reads CASSFGFQETQYF. CDR3 bases: TGTGCCAGCAGTTTTGGGTTCCAAGAGACCCAGTACTTC.